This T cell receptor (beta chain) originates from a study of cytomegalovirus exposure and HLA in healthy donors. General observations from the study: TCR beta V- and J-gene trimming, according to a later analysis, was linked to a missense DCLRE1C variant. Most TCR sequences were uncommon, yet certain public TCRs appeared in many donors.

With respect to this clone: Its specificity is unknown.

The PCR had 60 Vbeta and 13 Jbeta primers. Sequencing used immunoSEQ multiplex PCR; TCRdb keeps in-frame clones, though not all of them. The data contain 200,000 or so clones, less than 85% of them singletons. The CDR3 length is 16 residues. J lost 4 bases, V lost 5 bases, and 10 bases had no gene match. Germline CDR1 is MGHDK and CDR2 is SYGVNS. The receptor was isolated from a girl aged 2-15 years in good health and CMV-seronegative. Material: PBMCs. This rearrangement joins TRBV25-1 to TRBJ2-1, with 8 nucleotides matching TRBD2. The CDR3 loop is CASSPGRGGDYNEQFF. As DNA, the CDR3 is TGTGCCAGCAGTCCCGGTCGGGGGGGGGATTACAATGAGCAGTTCTTC.